The rows below give T cell receptor beta chains drawn from one sample of a study of beta chain features in type 1 diabetes. Sequencing used immunoSEQ multiplex PCR; TCRdb keeps in-frame clones, though not all of them. Here the sample spans about 150,000 clones, approximately 12% being singletons. Source material: central memory CD4+ T cells from blood. Source of these receptors: a man aged 18 to 29 in good health. The CDR3 runs from the conserved cysteine through the conserved F or W. Fields, in order: V gene, D gene, clone size, J gene, CDR3 protein, CDR3 DNA. A D gene is named only where the DNA matches it firmly. Clone sizes are given selectively: once, few, many, or a class where the clone is expanded.

>TRBV29-1|.|.|TRBJ1-1
CSVERETAEGAFF
TGCAGCGTTGAAAGGGAGACAGCAGAAGGGGCTTTCTTT
>TRBV23-1|.|.|TRBJ2-5
CASSPGLETQYF
TGCGCCAGCAGCCCAGGACTAGAGACCCAGTACTTC
>TRBV29-1|TRBD2|.|TRBJ2-7
CSVRASGPYEQYF
TGCAGCGTCAGGGCTAGCGGACCCTACGAGCAGTACTTC
>TRBV4-3|.|.|TRBJ1-1
CASSQVPGSTNTEAFF
TGCGCCAGCAGCCAAGTTCCCGGTTCCACGAACACTGAAGCTTTCTTT
>TRBV5-1|TRBD2|.|TRBJ2-5
CASTSGRSGETQYF
TGCGCCAGCACTAGCGGGAGATCAGGAGAGACCCAGTACTTC
>TRBV9|TRBD2|once|TRBJ2-3
CASSLGLATDTQYF
TGTGCCAGCAGCCTTGGACTAGCAACGGATACGCAGTATTTT
>TRBV7-9|TRBD2|few|TRBJ2-1
CASSLGSGARNEQFF
TGTGCCAGCAGCTTAGGTAGCGGGGCACGCAATGAGCAGTTCTTC
>TRBV5-4|.|.|TRBJ1-2
CASRLKTANYGYTF
TGTGCCAGCAGGCTGAAGACGGCTAACTATGGCTACACCTTC
>TRBV2|.|many|TRBJ2-3
CASTGVRGSTDTQYF
TGTGCCAGCACGGGGGTGAGAGGAAGCACAGATACGCAGTATTTT
>TRBV7-2|TRBD1|.|TRBJ2-7
CASRTGTGHGEQYF
TGTGCCAGCAGAACCGGGACAGGGCATGGGGAGCAGTACTTC
>TRBV7-2|TRBD1|few|TRBJ1-6
CASSGNRGSPLHF
TGTGCCAGCAGCGGGAACAGGGGTTCACCCCTCCACTTT
>TRBV7-2|.|few|TRBJ1-2
CASSFQKGRPDGYTF
TGTGCCAGCAGCTTCCAAAAGGGACGCCCTGATGGCTACACCTTC
>TRBV4-1|.|.|TRBJ2-7
CASSHINFIGKQGYEQYF
TGCGCCAGCAGCCACATTAACTTTATTGGGAAACAAGGCTACGAGCAGTACTTC
>TRBV4-2|.|.|TRBJ1-1
CASSQGGVNTEAFF
TGTGCCAGCAGCCAAGGAGGGGTGAACACTGAAGCTTTCTTT
>TRBV7-9|.|few|TRBJ1-6
CSEKGVGSPLHF
TGCTCTGAAAAGGGAGTCGGCTCACCCCTCCACTTT
>TRBV2|.|.|TRBJ1-2
CASSVILRGYTF
TGTGCCAGCAGCGTAATACTACGCGGCTACACCTTC
>TRBV18|.|.|TRBJ2-1
CASSPLAWVEQFF
TGTGCCAGCTCACCTCTAGCGTGGGTTGAGCAGTTCTTC
>TRBV2|TRBD1|.|TRBJ2-1
CASSRDRDYNEQFF
TGTGCCAGCAGTCGGGACAGGGATTACAATGAGCAGTTCTTC
>TRBV7-2|.|few|TRBJ2-1
CAIRVGPYNEQFF
TGTGCCATCCGGGTGGGCCCCTACAATGAGCAGTTCTTC
>TRBV9|.|.|TRBJ1-1
CASSGNTGYTEAFF
TGTGCCAGCAGCGGGAATACAGGGTACACTGAAGCTTTCTTT
>TRBV9|TRBD2|.|TRBJ2-7
CASSVELAVEQYF
TGTGCCAGCAGCGTAGAACTAGCGGTAGAGCAGTACTTC
>TRBV7-2|.|many|TRBJ2-3
CASSLPGTDTQYF
TGTGCCAGCAGCTTACCTGGGACAGATACGCAGTATTTT
>TRBV7-3|.|.|TRBJ2-5
CASSPTKGETQYF
TGTGCCAGCAGCCCGACAAAAGGGGAGACCCAGTACTTC
>TRBV5-6|.|.|TRBJ2-2
CASSLPGANTGELFF
TGTGCCAGCAGCCTGCCCGGGGCGAACACCGGGGAGCTGTTTTTT
>TRBV7-2|.|many|TRBJ2-3
CASSLGQTPTDTQYF
TGTGCCAGCAGCTTGGGGCAGACTCCCACAGATACGCAGTATTTT
>TRBV7-3|.|.|TRBJ2-5
CASSLTGPGSAQYF
TGTGCCAGCAGCTTAACAGGGCCGGGATCGGCCCAGTACTTC
>TRBV13|.|.|TRBJ1-2
CASSLGTVPSGYTF
TGTGCCAGCAGCTTAGGCACGGTTCCCTCGGGCTACACCTTC
>TRBV29-1|.|many|TRBJ1-1
CSVPNGGGTEAFF
TGCAGCGTTCCAAATGGGGGTGGCACTGAAGCTTTCTTT
>TRBV4-3|.|.|TRBJ1-5
CASSQDIGQPQHF
TGCGCCAGCAGCCAAGATATCGGTCAGCCCCAGCATTTT
>TRBV7-9|TRBD1|few|TRBJ2-5
CASSLGQGETQYF
TGTGCCAGCAGCCTGGGACAGGGAGAGACCCAGTACTTC
>TRBV7-9|TRBD2|.|TRBJ2-1
CASSLVAGGGAWQFF
TGTGCCAGCAGCTTAGTCGCTGGCGGGGGGGCTTGGCAGTTCTTC
>TRBV4-2|TRBD2|.|TRBJ2-3
CASSQESSGRPGDTQYF
TGTGCCAGCAGCCAAGAGTCTAGCGGGAGGCCGGGAGATACGCAGTATTTT
>TRBV5-1|TRBD1|.|TRBJ1-5
CASSLHGQGNQPQHF
TGCGCCAGCAGCTTACACGGACAGGGCAATCAGCCCCAGCATTTT
>TRBV30|TRBD1|few|TRBJ1-1
CARDRVNTEAFF
TGTGCCCGGGACAGGGTAAACACTGAAGCTTTCTTT
>TRBV19|TRBD1|few|TRBJ2-7
CASSRGGAGSENEQYF
TGTGCCAGTAGTCGAGGGGGCGCAGGGTCAGAGAACGAGCAGTACTTC
>TRBV5-1|.|few|TRBJ1-1
CASSLDPQGGNTEAFF
TGCGCCAGCAGCTTGGACCCACAGGGAGGGAACACTGAAGCTTTCTTT
>TRBV9|TRBD2|many|TRBJ2-5
CASSDRLAATETQYF
TGTGCCAGCAGCGATCGACTAGCTGCTACTGAGACCCAGTACTTC
>TRBV5-1|.|.|TRBJ2-1
CASSGGTSSYNEQFF
TGCGCCAGCAGCGGGGGAACGAGCTCCTACAATGAGCAGTTCTTC
>TRBV5-1|TRBD2|.|TRBJ2-5
CASSLATSSGTQETQYF
TGCGCCAGCAGCTTGGCCACTTCTAGCGGGACCCAAGAGACCCAGTACTTC
>TRBV10-3|.|.|TRBJ2-3
CATVVGGRTDTQYF
TGTGCCACCGTAGTGGGGGGACGCACAGATACGCAGTATTTT
>TRBV29-1|TRBD1|.|TRBJ1-6
CSVGDSTNSPLHF
TGCAGCGTGGGGGACAGTACTAATTCACCCCTCCACTTT